The present T cell receptor (beta chain) was sequenced within a study of prognosis after radiotherapy for stage I lung cancer. Study summary: Medical inoperability was considered to apply to all enrolled non-small cell lung cancer patients. Among the patients, about 7 had squamous cell carcinoma and twelve had adenocarcinoma. While around 15 patients showed no significant progression after radiotherapy, four developed distant metastases at a median of about seven months. Study-wide findings and caveats: Reduced Shannon entropy following stereotactic body radiation therapy was recorded in patients who developed distant metastases.

From genomic DNA, TCR beta CDR3 was amplified by two-round multiplex PCR. Used in first-round PCR were primers specific to each TRBV and TRBJ gene. In TCRdb, the multiplex PCR reads were re-called with MiXCR into one record per CDR3 protein. The profile shows some 8,500 distinct CDR3 sequences, roughly two thirds of them singletons. Comments on this clonotype: Its antigen is as yet unknown.

Germline loops: CDR1 MNHEY, CDR2 SVGEGT. The ends lost 5 bases at V and 7 bases at J; junction bases unmatched: 14. The length of the CDR3 is 16 residues. The TCR was taken from a donor at least 50 years old with non-small cell lung cancer. The rearrangement joins TRBV6-2 or TRBV6-3 to TRBJ1-2; 9 bases fit TRBD1. The source was PBMCs, collected before or after stereotactic body radiation therapy (not recorded which). The CDR3 DNA is TGTGCCAGCAGTGAATACCCCGCTACAGGGGGCCGTGGCTACACCTTC. It is translated as CASSEYPATGGRGYTF.